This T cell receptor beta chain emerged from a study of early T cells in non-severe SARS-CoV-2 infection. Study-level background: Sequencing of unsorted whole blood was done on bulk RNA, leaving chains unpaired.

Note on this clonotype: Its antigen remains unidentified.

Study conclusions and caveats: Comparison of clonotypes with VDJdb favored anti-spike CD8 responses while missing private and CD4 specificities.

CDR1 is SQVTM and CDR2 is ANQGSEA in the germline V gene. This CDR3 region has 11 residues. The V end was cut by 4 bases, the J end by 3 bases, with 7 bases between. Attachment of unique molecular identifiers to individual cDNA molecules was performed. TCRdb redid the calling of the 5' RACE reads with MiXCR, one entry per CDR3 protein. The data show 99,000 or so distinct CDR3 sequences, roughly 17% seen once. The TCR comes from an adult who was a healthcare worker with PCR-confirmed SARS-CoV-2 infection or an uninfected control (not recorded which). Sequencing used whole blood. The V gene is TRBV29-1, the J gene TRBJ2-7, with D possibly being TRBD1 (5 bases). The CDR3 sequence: CSVVRGYEQYF. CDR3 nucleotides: TGCAGCGTTGTTAGGGGCTACGAGCAGTACTTC.